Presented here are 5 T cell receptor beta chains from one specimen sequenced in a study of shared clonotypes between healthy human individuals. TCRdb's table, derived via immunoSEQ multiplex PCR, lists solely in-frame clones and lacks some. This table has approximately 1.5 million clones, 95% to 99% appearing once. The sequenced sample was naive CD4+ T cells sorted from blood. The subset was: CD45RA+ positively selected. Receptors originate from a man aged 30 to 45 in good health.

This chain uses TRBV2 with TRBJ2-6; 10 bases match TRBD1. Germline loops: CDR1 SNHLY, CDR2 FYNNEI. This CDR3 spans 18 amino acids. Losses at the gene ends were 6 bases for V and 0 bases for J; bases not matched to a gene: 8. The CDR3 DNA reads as TGTGCCAGCAGGGGGGGACAGGGGTTTCCCTCTGGGGCCAACGTCCTGACTTTC. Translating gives CASRGGQGFPSGANVLTF.

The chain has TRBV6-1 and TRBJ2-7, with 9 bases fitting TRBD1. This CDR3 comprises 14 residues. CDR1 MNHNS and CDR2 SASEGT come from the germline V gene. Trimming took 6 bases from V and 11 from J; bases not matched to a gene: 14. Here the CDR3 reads CASSVQGADVIEYF. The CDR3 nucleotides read TGTGCCAGCAGCGTACAGGGGGCGGATGTCATTGAGTACTTC.

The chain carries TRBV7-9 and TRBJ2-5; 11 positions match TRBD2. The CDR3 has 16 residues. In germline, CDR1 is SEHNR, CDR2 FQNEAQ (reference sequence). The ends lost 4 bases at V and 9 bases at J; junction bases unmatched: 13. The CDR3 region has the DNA TGTGCCAGCAGCTCTCCAACTAGCGGGAGAATGAAGTCCCAGTACTTC. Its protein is CASSSPTSGRMKSQYF.

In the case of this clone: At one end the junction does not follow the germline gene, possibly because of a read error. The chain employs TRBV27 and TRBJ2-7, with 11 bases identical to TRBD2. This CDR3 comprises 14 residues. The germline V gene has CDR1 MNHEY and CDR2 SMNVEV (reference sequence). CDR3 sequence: CASSSTSGRGGANF. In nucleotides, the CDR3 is TGTGCCAGCAGTTCCACTAGCGGGAGAGGGGGGGCAAACTTC.

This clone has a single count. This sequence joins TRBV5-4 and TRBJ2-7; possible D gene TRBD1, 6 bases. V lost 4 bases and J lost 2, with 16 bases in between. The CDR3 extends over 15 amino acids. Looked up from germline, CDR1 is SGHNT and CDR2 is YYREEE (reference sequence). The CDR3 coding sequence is TGTGCCAGCAGCAGAGGGACAAGCGAAACCTACGAGCAGTACTTC. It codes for CASSRGTSETYEQYF.